The present T cell receptor (beta chain) was sequenced within a study of blood T cell repertoires in COVID-19. Study context: Italy, Spain and the United States were the sources of the convalescent and acute COVID-19 samples.

The CDR3 extends over 16 amino acids. Germline loops: CDR1 LGHDT, CDR2 YNNKEL (reference sequence). The V and J ends lost 5 bases and 3 bases respectively, with 20 bases between them. In the authors' methods: Amplification from reference gene primers served as the basis for estimated nucleated cell counts. Using immunoSEQ multiplex PCR, the repertoire was profiled, and TCRdb retains in-frame clones only, with some absent. V and J calls plus clone size are reproduced from that table; the DNA served to infer D and trimming. Here the sample spans around 170,000 clones, approximately 87% being singletons.

J is TRBJ2-7 and V is TRBV3-1 (or the pseudogene TRBV3-2), with D perhaps TRBD2 (5 bases). The TCR originated in a woman in her 70s with acute or convalescent COVID-19. The sequenced sample consisted of peripheral blood. CDR3 coding DNA: TGTGCCAGCAGCGACTACAAGAGGAGAACCTTCTACGAGCAGTACTTC. Its protein is CASSDYKRRTFYEQYF.